A selection of T cell receptor beta chains follows, all from one sample in a study of blood T cell repertoires in COVID-19. Only in-frame clones appear in the TCRdb table, and some are missing; sequencing was by immunoSEQ multiplex PCR. The sample has about 140,000 clones; 76% are singletons. Sequences were obtained from peripheral blood. Every receptor here comes from an elderly woman with active or convalescent COVID-19. The CDR3 runs from the conserved cysteine through the conserved F or W. The order of the fields is J gene, clone size, V gene, CDR3 protein. Clone size is given for some rows only: seen once, a few or many times, or a class if the clone is expanded.

TRBJ1-5 few TRBV27 CASKLKGQGTYSNQPQHF
TRBJ1-5 few TRBV2 CASSETMTGGNQPQHF
TRBJ1-6 - TRBV28 CASIPWGRGDNSPLHF
TRBJ1-5 - TRBV23-1 CASSPKGQGEPYNQPQHF
TRBJ2-7 - TRBV4-1 CASSQDLGGYEQYF
TRBJ2-3 - TRBV7-8 CASSIRGLGTQYF
TRBJ2-2 few TRBV19 CASSKTGGGYTGELFF
TRBJ2-7 - TRBV27 CASSLGQGVQIYEQYF
TRBJ1-6 - TRBV19 CASSGHPGQGASPLHF
TRBJ2-3 few TRBV15 CATSRGGPRDTQYF
TRBJ1-1 few TRBV6-2/TRBV6-3 CASSYEDSRTEAFF
TRBJ2-7 many TRBV7-2 CASSFTGIEQYF
TRBJ2-2 - TRBV19 CASSRGTSTGELFF
TRBJ2-7 - TRBV3-1/TRBV3-2 CASSLSQLAGSSYEQYF